This T cell receptor beta chain was found in a study of blood T cell repertoires in COVID-19. From germline, CDR1 is SGHTA and CDR2 FQGNSA. The length of the CDR3 is 15 residues. With 4 bases clipped from V and 9 bases from J, the junction kept 10 bases outside the gene matches. In the original processing: Estimated nucleated cell counts came from reference gene primer amplification. The method was immunoSEQ multiplex PCR; TCRdb's version includes in-frame clones alone and lacks a portion of them. The DNA gave D and trimming, while V, J and clone size come from that table. The table lists about 220,000 clones, about 85% of them singletons.

This chain connects TRBV7-2 to TRBJ2-1; TRBD2 matches at 9 bases. The sequence was obtained from a man aged 30 to 45 with active or convalescent COVID-19. Sequencing was performed on peripheral blood. The CDR3 bases are TGTGCCAGCAGCTCAGAGAGAGCGGGGGGCCGTGAGCAGTTCTTC. Its protein is CASSSERAGGREQFF. Based on the CDR3 plus reference TRBV7-2 and TRBJ2-1, the full variable domain is GAGVSQSPSNKVTEKGKDVELRCDPISGHTALYWYRQSLGQGLEFLIYFQGNSAPDKSGLPSDRFSAERTGGSVSTLTIQRTQQEDSAVYLCASSSERAGGREQFFGPGTRLTVL.